What follows are 20 T cell receptor beta chains derived from one specimen sequenced in a study of OX40 agonist ivuxolimab in advanced cancers. The library was produced with the immunoSEQ multiplex PCR assay. What TCRdb holds here is the immuneACCESS table cut down to in-frame rearrangements. Part of the clones is not present; checked against another copy, under half of the missing clones reflect an unresolved V gene, and the others are unexplained. The table for this sample lists around 70,000 clones; roughly four fifths of them were counted only once. The biggest ten clones account for 5% of the sample. Sequences were derived from CD4+ or CD8+ T cells sorted from blood, sampled in a trial of the OX40 agonist ivuxolimab. The receptors were sampled from an adult with an advanced solid tumor such as melanoma, head and neck, liver or kidney cancer.

The CDR3 here is CASSLDLTGELFF. CDR3 coding DNA: TGTGCCAGCAGTTTGGATCTTACCGGGGAGCTGTTTTTT. The rearrangement joins TRBV6-5 to TRBJ2-2, with D uncertain. V gave up 4 bases and J gave up 5 bases, with 8 bases separating them. This CDR3 is 13 amino acids long. Per the germline V gene, CDR1 is MNHEY and CDR2 is SVGAGI.

This chain connects TRBV6-1 to TRBJ2-5; D is tentatively TRBD1 or TRBD2 (5 bases each). The V gene lost 10 bases and the J gene lost 2 bases, with 14 bases spanning the gap. The length of the CDR3 is 13 residues. Germline lookup yields CDR1 MNHNS and CDR2 SASEGT. This CDR3 is CATAGRAQETQYF. The CDR3 bases are TGTGCCACCGCAGGGCGGGCGCAAGAGACCCAGTACTTC.

This clone was seen only once. The V gene is TRBV9, the J gene TRBJ2-1; 7 positions agree with TRBD2. Trimming at V came to 3 bases and at J to 4 bases, leaving 7 bases not matched to a gene. Per germline, CDR1 SGDLS and CDR2 YYNGEE. This CDR3 spans 15 amino acids. CDR3 amino acids: CASSAPGLPYNEQFF. The CDR3 nucleotides read TGTGCCAGCAGCGCGCCGGGACTACCATACAATGAGCAGTTCTTC.

The chain uses TRBV11-2 and TRBJ2-1, with 13 bases aligning to TRBD2. The CDR3 runs 19 residues. The germline V gene has CDR1 SGHAT and CDR2 FQNNGV. With V trimmed by 4 bases and J by 6 bases, 15 bases remained unmatched. CDR3 region: CASSSPRLAGGPTSNEQFF. CDR3 nucleotide sequence: TGTGCCAGCAGCTCTCCACGACTAGCGGGGGGACCTACTAGCAATGAGCAGTTCTTC.

This chain uses TRBV19 with TRBJ2-6, with D possibly TRBD1 on 5 matching bases. Per germline, CDR1 LNHDA and CDR2 SQIVND (reference sequence). Trimming took off 9 bases at V and 1 base at J, with 19 bases between the two ends. The CDR3 is 17 residues long. The CDR3 region has the DNA TGTGCCAGACCGACAGCCGGATTACATTCTGGGGCCAACGTCCTGACTTTC. Amino acid sequence: CARPTAGLHSGANVLTF.

The genes are TRBV5-8 and TRBJ2-7; D is uncertain. Germline V gene lookup returns CDR1 SGHTS and CDR2 YDEGEE. Deletions cut 1 base from V and 0 bases from J, with 14 bases between. This CDR3 is 16 amino acids long. The CDR3 nucleotides read TGTGCCAGCAGCTTGTATGGCCTATCCTTCTCCTACGAGCAGTACTTC. Protein sequence: CASSLYGLSFSYEQYF.

The chain combines TRBV29-1 with TRBJ1-5, with 9 positions matching TRBD1. The CDR3 contains 13 residues. Germline trimming cut 6 bases from V and 3 bases from J; bases unmatched to any gene: 3. CDR1 and CDR2 from the germline V gene are SQVTM and ANQGSEA. The CDR3 DNA sequence: TGCAGCGTGGGACAGGGCAACAATCAGCCCCAGCATTTT. Translation gives CSVGQGNNQPQHF. Looking up the rest from reference TRBV29-1 and TRBJ1-5 gives the full variable domain: SAVISQKPSRDICQRGTSLTIQCQVDSQVTMMFWYRQQPGQSLTLIATANQGSEATYESGFVIDKFPISRPNLTFSTLTVSNMSPEDSSIYLCSVGQGNNQPQHFGDGTRLSIL.

The chain joins TRBV4-2 to TRBJ1-1, with 9 bases lining up with TRBD1. V trimming: 2 bases; J trimming: 12 bases; junction bases outside the gene matches: 10. This CDR3 is 14 amino acids long. Germline lookup yields CDR1 LGHNA and CDR2 YNFKEQ. The CDR3 coding sequence is TGTGCCAGCAGCCAATCGGACAGGGGAGAGGTAACTTTCTTT. Its translation is CASSQSDRGEVTFF.

The chain employs TRBV2 and TRBJ1-2; 8 nucleotides agree with TRBD1. The ends lost 4 bases at V and 4 bases at J; junction bases unmatched: 2. Per the germline V gene, CDR1 is SNHLY and CDR2 is FYNNEI. The CDR3 runs to 13 residues. CDR3 nucleotides: TGTGCCAGCAGTGGGGACAGGAGCTATGGCTACACCTTC. It codes for CASSGDRSYGYTF.

The rearrangement uses TRBV5-1 and TRBJ2-3; 8 bases match TRBD2. V was pared by 5 bases and J by 5 bases, with 10 bases of the junction left unmatched. Germline CDR1 SGHRS, CDR2 YFSETQ. The CDR3 loop spans 15 amino acids. The CDR3 sequence is CASSSYSGKEDTQYF. CDR3 bases: TGCGCCAGCAGTTCGTATAGCGGGAAGGAAGATACGCAGTATTTT.

The CDR3 here is CASIHPAGGRVCSPLHF. Written as DNA, the CDR3 is TGTGCCAGCATACACCCAGCAGGGGGGCGAGTTTGTTCACCCCTCCACTTT. V and J are TRBV21-1 and TRBJ1-6; the table's TRBD1 call for D was not verified on the DNA. TRBV21-1 is a pseudogene locus. This CDR3 has 17 amino acids.

This chain links TRBV15 with TRBJ2-5; possibly TRBD2 for D (5 bases). Trimming stripped 0 bases from V and 5 bases from J, with 13 bases between. The germline V gene encodes CDR1 LNHNV and CDR2 YYDKDF (reference sequence). This CDR3 is 15 amino acids long. The CDR3: CATSRDNSGGETQYF. The CDR3 bases are TGTGCCACCAGCAGAGATAACAGCGGTGGGGAGACCCAGTACTTC.

This clone was seen only once. The CDR3 DNA reads TGTGCCAGCTCAGCGCTACAGGGAAGCAATGAGCAGTTCTTC. The encoded protein is CASSALQGSNEQFF. V is TRBV18 and J is TRBJ2-1; tentative D call: TRBD1 (6 bases). The CDR3 contains 14 residues. V was trimmed by 5 bases and J by 6 bases, leaving 14 bases between them. Germline V gene sequence: CDR1 KGHSH, CDR2 LQKENI.

The chain is built from TRBV19 and TRBJ2-1; D is uncertain. Germline V gives CDR1 LNHDA, CDR2 SQIVND (reference sequence). The CDR3 consists of 12 residues. The V end was cut by 0 bases, the J end by 13 bases, with 10 bases between. CDR3 region: CASSIDWSGQFF. CDR3 nucleotide sequence: TGTGCCAGTAGTATAGATTGGTCAGGACAGTTCTTC.

The rearrangement links TRBV29-1 to TRBJ1-2; no reliable D call. The CDR3 runs 12 residues. Trimming removed 6 bases from V and 1 base from J, with 9 bases in between. Germline V gives CDR1 SQVTM, CDR2 ANQGSEA. The CDR3 protein is CSVPDLNYGYTF. The CDR3 nucleotides are TGCAGCGTGCCGGATCTTAACTATGGCTACACCTTC.

This sequence joins TRBV5-3 and TRBJ1-6; TRBD1 agrees at 8 bases. TRBV5-3 is placed among ORFs of uncertain function. The CDR3 covers 17 residues. V gave up 2 bases and J gave up 7 bases; unmatched junction bases: 11. CDR3 residues: CARSFQGAVPSNSPLHF. CDR3 in DNA: TGTGCCAGAAGCTTCCAGGGGGCAGTACCATCCAATTCACCCCTCCACTTT.

The chain uses TRBV2 and TRBJ2-1; TRBD2 matches 14 bases. This CDR3 is 15 amino acids long. V was pared by 4 bases and J by 4 bases, with 0 bases of the junction left unmatched. Germline lookup yields CDR1 SNHLY and CDR2 FYNNEI. The CDR3 loop reads CASSGLAGGYNEQFF. The CDR3 coding sequence is TGTGCCAGCAGTGGACTAGCGGGGGGGTACAATGAGCAGTTCTTC.

This chain joins TRBV5-1 and TRBJ2-2; D might be TRBD1 or TRBD2, each matching 7 bases. Germline CDR1 SGHRS, CDR2 YFSETQ. The CDR3 runs to 14 residues. The V and J ends lost 8 bases and 4 bases respectively, with 15 bases between them. This chain's CDR3 is CASRQGGVTGELFF. The CDR3 DNA reads as TGCGCCAGTCGACAGGGAGGGGTCACCGGGGAGCTGTTTTTT.

The CDR3, as DNA: TGTGCCAGCAGGCCACACCAAGCTGAAGCTTTCTTT. Its protein is CASRPHQAEAFF. The rearrangement links TRBV2 to TRBJ1-1, with D unresolved. CDR1 SNHLY and CDR2 FYNNEI come from the germline V gene. The CDR3 consists of 12 residues. Trimming removed 6 bases at V and 6 bases at J, with 11 bases between. Full variable domain (missing parts from reference TRBV2 and TRBJ1-1): EPEVTQTPSHQVTQMGQEVILRCVPISNHLYFYWYRQILGQKVEFLVSFYNNEISEKSEIFDDQFSVERPDGSNFTLKIRSTKLEDSAMYFCASRPHQAEAFFGQGTRLTVV.

The table lists this clone with a few counts. V gene TRBV5-6 combines with J gene TRBJ2-1; TRBD2 aligns across 8 bases. Germline CDR1 reads SGHDT; CDR2 reads YYEEEE. J gave up 0 bases and V 4 bases, and 6 bases lay outside the gene matches. The CDR3 covers 16 residues. DNA for the CDR3: TGTGCCAGCAGCACTATAGCGGGGTCCTCCTACAATGAGCAGTTCTTC. It translates to CASSTIAGSSYNEQFF.